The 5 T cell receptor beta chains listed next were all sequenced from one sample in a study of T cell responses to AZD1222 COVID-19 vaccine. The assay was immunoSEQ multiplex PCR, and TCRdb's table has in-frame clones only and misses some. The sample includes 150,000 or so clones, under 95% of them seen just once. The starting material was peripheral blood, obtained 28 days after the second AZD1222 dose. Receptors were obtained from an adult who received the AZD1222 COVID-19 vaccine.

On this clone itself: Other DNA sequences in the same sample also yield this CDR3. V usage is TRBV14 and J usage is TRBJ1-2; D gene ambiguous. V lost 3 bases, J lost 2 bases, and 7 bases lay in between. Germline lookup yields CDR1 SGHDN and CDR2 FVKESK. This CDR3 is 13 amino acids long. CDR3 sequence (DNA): TGTGCCAGCAGCCAGGGAGCCAACTATGGCTACACCTTC. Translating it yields CASSQGANYGYTF.

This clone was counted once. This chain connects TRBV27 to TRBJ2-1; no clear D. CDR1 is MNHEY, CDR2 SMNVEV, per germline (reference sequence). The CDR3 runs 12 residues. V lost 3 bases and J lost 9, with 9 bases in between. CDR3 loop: CASSFPGSEQFF. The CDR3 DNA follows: TGTGCCAGCAGTTTCCCAGGCAGTGAGCAGTTCTTC.

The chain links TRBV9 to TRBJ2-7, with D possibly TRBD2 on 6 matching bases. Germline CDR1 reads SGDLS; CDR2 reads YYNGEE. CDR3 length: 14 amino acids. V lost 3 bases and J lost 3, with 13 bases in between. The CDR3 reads CASSAGTGDYEQYF. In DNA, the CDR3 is TGTGCCAGCAGCGCCGGGACTGGGGACTACGAGCAGTACTTC. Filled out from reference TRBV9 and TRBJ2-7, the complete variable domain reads DSGVTQTPKHLITATGQRVTLRCSPRSGDLSVYWYQQSLDQGLQFLIQYYNGEERAKGNILERFSAQQFPDLHSELNLSSLELGDSALYFCASSAGTGDYEQYFGPGTRLTVT.

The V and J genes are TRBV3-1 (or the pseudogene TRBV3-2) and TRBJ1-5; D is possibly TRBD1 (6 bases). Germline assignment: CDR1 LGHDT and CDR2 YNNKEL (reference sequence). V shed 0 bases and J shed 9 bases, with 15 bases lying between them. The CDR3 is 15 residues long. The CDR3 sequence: CASSQDPGGRGPQHF. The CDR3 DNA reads TGTGCCAGCAGCCAAGACCCCGGGGGCCGGGGGCCCCAGCATTTT.

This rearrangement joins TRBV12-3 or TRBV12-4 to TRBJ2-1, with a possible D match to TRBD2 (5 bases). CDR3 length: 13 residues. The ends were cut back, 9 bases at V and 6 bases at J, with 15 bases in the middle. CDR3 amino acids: CASQLQRFNEQFF. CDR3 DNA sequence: TGTGCCAGTCAATTACAGCGGTTCAATGAGCAGTTCTTC.